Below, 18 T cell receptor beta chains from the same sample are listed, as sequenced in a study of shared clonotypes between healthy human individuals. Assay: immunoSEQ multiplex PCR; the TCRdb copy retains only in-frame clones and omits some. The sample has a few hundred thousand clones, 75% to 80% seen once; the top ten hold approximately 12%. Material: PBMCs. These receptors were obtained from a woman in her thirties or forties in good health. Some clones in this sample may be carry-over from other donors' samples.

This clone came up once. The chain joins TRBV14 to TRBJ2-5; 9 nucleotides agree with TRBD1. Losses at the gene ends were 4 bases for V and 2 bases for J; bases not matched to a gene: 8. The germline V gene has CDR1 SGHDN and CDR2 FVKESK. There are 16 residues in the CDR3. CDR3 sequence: CASSLTGGMWQETQYF. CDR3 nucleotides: TGTGCCAGCAGCCTTACAGGGGGCATGTGGCAAGAGACCCAGTACTTC.

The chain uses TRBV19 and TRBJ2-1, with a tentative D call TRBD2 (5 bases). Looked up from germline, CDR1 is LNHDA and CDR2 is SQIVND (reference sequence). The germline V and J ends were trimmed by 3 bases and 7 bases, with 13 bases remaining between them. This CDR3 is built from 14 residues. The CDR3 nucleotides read TGTGCCAGTAGTATCGGGGTTCCCCTAAATGAGCAGTTCTTC. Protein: CASSIGVPLNEQFF.

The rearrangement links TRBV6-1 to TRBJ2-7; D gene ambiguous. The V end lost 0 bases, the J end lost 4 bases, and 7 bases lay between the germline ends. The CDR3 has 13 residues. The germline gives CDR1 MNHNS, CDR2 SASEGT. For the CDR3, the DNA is TGTGCCAGCAGTGAAGCGGTAGGGTACGAGCAGTACTTC. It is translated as CASSEAVGYEQYF.

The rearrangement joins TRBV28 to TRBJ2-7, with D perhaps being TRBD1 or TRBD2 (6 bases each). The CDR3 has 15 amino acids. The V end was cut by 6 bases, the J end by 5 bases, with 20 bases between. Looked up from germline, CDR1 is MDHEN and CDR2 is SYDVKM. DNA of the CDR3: TGTGCCAGCAGCTCTCTGAAGGGGGGATTGGACGAGCAGTACTTC. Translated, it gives CASSSLKGGLDEQYF.

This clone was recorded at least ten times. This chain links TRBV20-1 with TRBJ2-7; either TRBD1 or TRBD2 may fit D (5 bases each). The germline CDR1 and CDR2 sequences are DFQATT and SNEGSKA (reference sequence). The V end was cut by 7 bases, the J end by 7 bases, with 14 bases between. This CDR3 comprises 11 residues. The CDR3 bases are TGCAGTGTTGGGACCCCCCTAGAGCAGTACTTC. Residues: CSVGTPLEQYF.

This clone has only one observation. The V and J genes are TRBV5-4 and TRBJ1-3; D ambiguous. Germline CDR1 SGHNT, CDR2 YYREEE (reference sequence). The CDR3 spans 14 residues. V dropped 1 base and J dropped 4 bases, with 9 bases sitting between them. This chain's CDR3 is CASSLNLDGNTIYF. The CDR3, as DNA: TGTGCCAGCAGCTTGAATCTAGACGGAAACACCATATATTTT.

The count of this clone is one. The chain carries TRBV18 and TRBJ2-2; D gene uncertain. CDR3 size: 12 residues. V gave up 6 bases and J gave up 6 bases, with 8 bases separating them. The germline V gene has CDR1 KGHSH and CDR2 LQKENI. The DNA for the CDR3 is TGTGCCAGCTCTCAACTGCCCGGGGAGCTGTTTTTT. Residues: CASSQLPGELFF.

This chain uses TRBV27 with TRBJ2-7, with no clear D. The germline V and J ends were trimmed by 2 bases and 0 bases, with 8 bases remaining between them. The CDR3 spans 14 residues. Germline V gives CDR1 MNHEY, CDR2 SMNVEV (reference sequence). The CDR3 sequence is CASSLNLSSYEQYF. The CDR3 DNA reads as TGTGCCAGCAGTTTAAACTTAAGCTCCTACGAGCAGTACTTC.

CDR3 region: CASSLDAWSYEQYF. CDR3 DNA: TGTGCCAGCAGCTTAGACGCTTGGTCCTACGAGCAGTACTTC. The V and J genes are TRBV7-9 and TRBJ2-5; D unresolved. The DNA end favors TRBJ2-7, so the J call may be wrong. The CDR3 has 14 residues. CDR1 and CDR2 (germline): SEHNR, FQNEAQ (reference sequence).

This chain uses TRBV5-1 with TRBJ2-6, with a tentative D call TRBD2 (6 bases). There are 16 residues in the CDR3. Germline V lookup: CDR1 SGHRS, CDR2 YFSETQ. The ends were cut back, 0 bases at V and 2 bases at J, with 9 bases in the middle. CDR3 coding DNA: TGCGCCAGCAGCTTGGGTGGGGAGGCTGGGGCCAACGTCCTGACTTTC. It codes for CASSLGGEAGANVLTF.

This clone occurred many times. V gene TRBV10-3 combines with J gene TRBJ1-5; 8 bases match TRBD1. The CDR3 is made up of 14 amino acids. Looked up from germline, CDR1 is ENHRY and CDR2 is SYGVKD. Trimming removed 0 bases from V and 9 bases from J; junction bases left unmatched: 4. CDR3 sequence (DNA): TGTGCCATCAGTGAGTCGGCAGGGGGCCGGCCCCAGCATTTT. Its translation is CAISESAGGRPQHF.

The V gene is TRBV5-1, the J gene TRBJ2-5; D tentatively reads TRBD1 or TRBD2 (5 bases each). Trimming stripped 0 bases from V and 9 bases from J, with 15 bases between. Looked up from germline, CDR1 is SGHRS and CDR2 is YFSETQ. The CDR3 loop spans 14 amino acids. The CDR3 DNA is TGCGCCAGCAGCTTGGTTGGGGCTTCGGGGTCCCAGTACTTC. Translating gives CASSLVGASGSQYF.

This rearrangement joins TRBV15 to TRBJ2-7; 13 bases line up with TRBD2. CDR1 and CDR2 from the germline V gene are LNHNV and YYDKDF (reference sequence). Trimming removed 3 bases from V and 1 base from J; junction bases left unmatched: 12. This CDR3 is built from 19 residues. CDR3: CATSRGIGLAGAGSYEQYF. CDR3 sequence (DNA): TGTGCCACCAGCAGGGGGATTGGACTAGCGGGAGCCGGTTCCTACGAGCAGTACTTC.

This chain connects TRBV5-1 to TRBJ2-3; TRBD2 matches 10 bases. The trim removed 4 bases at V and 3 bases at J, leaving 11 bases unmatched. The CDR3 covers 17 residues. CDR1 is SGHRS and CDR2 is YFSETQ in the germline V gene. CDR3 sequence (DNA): TGCGCCAGCAGCCCAGCGGGAGGGCCCTCGAGAACAGATACGCAGTATTTT. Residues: CASSPAGGPSRTDTQYF. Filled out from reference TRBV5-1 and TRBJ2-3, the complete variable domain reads KAGVTQTPRYLIKTRGQQVTLSCSPISGHRSVSWYQQTPGQGLQFLFEYFSETQRNKGNFPGRFSGRQFSNSRSEMNVSTLELGDSALYLCASSPAGGPSRTDTQYFGPGTRLTVL.

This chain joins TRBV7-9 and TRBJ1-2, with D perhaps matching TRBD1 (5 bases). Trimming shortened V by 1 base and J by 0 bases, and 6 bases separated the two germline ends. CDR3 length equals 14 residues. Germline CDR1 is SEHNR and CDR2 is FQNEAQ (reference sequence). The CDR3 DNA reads TGTGCCAGCAGCTTAGGACAGACTAACTATGGCTACACCTTC. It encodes CASSLGQTNYGYTF.

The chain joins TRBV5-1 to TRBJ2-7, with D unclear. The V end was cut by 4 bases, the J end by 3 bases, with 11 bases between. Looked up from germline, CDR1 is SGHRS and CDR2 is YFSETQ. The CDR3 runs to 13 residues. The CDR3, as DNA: TGCGCCAGCAGCGAGGATGTGCTCTACGAGCAGTACTTC. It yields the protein CASSEDVLYEQYF.

The CDR3 bases are TGTGCCAGCAGTTTAGCTCCCCCGGCTTGCGAGCAGTACTTC. This encodes CASSLAPPACEQYF. The genes are TRBV28 and TRBJ2-7, with D unclear. Germline V gene sequence: CDR1 MDHEN, CDR2 SYDVKM. The CDR3 runs 14 residues. The ends were cut back, 2 bases at V and 6 bases at J, with 14 bases in the middle.

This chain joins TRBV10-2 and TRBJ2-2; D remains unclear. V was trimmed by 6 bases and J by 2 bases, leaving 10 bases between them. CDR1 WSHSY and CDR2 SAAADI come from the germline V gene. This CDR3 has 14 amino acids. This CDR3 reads CASSGGPNTGELFF. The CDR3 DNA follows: TGCGCCAGCAGCGGTGGCCCCAACACCGGGGAGCTGTTTTTT.